This is a list of T cell receptor beta chains from one sample in a study of blood T cell repertoires in COVID-19. Generated by immunoSEQ multiplex PCR, the TCRdb table keeps only in-frame clones and is missing some. This table holds around 220,000 clones, approximately 79% found once. Sequenced material: peripheral blood. The receptors were gathered from a woman between 40 and 55 years old with active or convalescent COVID-19. CDR3s include the opening cysteine and the closing phenylalanine or tryptophan. The D gene is left open where the match is weak. Size is stated for part of the rows, as once, few or many counts, or as a class when the clone is expanded.

clone_size j_call d_call v_call cdr3_nt cdr3_aa
once TRBJ2-7 TRBD1 TRBV2 TGTGCCAGCAGGAGGGACAGCTCCTACGAGCAGTACTTC CASRRDSSYEQYF
NA TRBJ2-2 TRBD2 TRBV19 TGTGCCAGTAGTATAGATCCGCGGCTAGCGGTGACCGGGGAGCTGTTTTTT CASSIDPRLAVTGELFF
NA TRBJ2-7 TRBD2 TRBV29-1 TGCAGCGCGAGTGACGGGGGGGAAACCTACGAGCAGTACTTC CSASDGGETYEQYF
NA TRBJ1-2 NA TRBV28 TGTGCCACCGGGTTTAAAGAGGCGGGCTACACCTTC CATGFKEAGYTF
NA TRBJ1-4 TRBD1 TRBV5-5 TGTGCCAGCAGCCCCCCGGGACAGGGGATTGAAAAACTGTTTTTT CASSPPGQGIEKLFF
NA TRBJ2-3 TRBD2 TRBV10-3 TGTGCCATCAGTGAGTCGTGGGACTACCTCACAGATACGCAGTATTTT CAISESWDYLTDTQYF
NA TRBJ1-1 NA TRBV10-3 TGTGCCACCAGTCCGGGAAACACTGAAGCTTTCTTT CATSPGNTEAFF
NA TRBJ2-1 TRBD2 TRBV18 TGTGCCAGCTCACCACCGTCGACTAGCGGGCCTCAGTTCTTC CASSPPSTSGPQFF
NA TRBJ1-5 NA TRBV25-1 TGTGCCAGCAGGGGGGGGAGCAATCAGCCCCAGCATTTT CASRGGSNQPQHF
NA TRBJ1-2 NA TRBV5-1 TGCGCCAGCAGCACACGGGACTATGGCTACACCTTC CASSTRDYGYTF
NA TRBJ2-1 NA TRBV9 TGTGCCAGCAGCGTTGAGGGAGTCTCCTACAATGAGCAGTTCTTC CASSVEGVSYNEQFF
NA TRBJ2-3 TRBD2 TRBV6-5 TGTGCCAGCAGCGGGGGGGCCACAGATACGCAGTATTTT CASSGGATDTQYF
NA TRBJ2-5 TRBD2 TRBV6-2/TRBV6-3 TGTGCCAGCAGCTCCACGAGACTAGCGGGTCAAGAGACCCAGTACTTC CASSSTRLAGQETQYF
NA TRBJ1-6 TRBD1 TRBV23-1 TGCGCCAGCGGACAGGGGGTTTCACCCCTCCACTTT CASGQGVSPLHF
once TRBJ2-4 TRBD2 TRBV19 TGTGCCAGTAGGCCGGGACTAGCGGGGGTGTTGGCTGAGTCCGCCAAAAACATTCAGTACTTC CASRPGLAGVLAESAKNIQYF
NA TRBJ2-5 TRBD2 TRBV29-1 TGCAGCGTTCAGCGGGGATCGGAGACCCAGTACTTC CSVQRGSETQYF
NA TRBJ1-4 TRBD1 TRBV11-2 TGTGCCAGCAGCTCTCCACAGGGGAATGAAAAACTGTTTTTT CASSSPQGNEKLFF
NA TRBJ2-1 TRBD1 TRBV19 TGTGCCAGTAGTGACGGACAGGGGGCGTTAGATGAGCAGTTCTTC CASSDGQGALDEQFF